One and the same sample provided the 27 T cell receptor delta chains below, sequenced in a study of Vδ1+ human thymocytes. Study-level points and caveats: Thymic TRG and TRD repertoires appeared highly polyclonal, with Gaussian CDR3 length distributions.

The template was reverse-transcribed extracted RNA. Pooled V-gene forward primers with one constant-region reverse primer generated the CDR3 amplicons by multiplex PCR. TCRdb re-called the multiplex PCR reads using CATT. Seen here are around 56,000 delta-chain clones, roughly 15% observed once, and the top ten hold 0.39%. Their recognized antigens are unknown. The sequencing sample was made of Vdelta1+ gamma-delta thymocytes from the thymus. Subset defined: FACS-sorted CD3+ TCRalphabeta- TCRVdelta1+ TCRVdelta2- thymocytes. The receptor source for this set is a girl under three years old who had congenital heart surgery.

A few counts support this clone. This clone may be a read error of a much larger clone one base away. The chain employs TRAV29/DV5 and TRDJ4; D may be TRDD3 (5 bases). Trimming pared 4 bases from V and 0 bases from J, leaving 10 bases between. CDR1 is NSMFDY and CDR2 is ISSIKDK in the germline V gene. The CDR3 extends over 12 amino acids. The CDR3 coding sequence is TGTGCAGCACGGGGTGGGGCCAGACCCCTGATCTTT. The encoded protein is CAARGGARPLIF.

This clone has more than one count but fewer than ten. V usage is TRDV1 and J usage is TRDJ1; TRDD3 agrees at 9 bases. This CDR3 region has 20 residues. Germline-derived CDR1 and CDR2 are TSWWSYY and QGS. The ends lost 1 base at V and 0 bases at J; junction bases unmatched: 15. Here the CDR3 DNA reads TGTGCTCTTGGGGAACACCACTTCGTGTACTGGGGGACCTACACCGATAAACTCATCTTT. Translating gives CALGEHHFVYWGTYTDKLIF.

This clone showed up just a few times. This chain connects TRDV1 to TRDJ1, with a possible D match to TRDD3 (6 bases). There are 16 residues in the CDR3. Trimming pared 4 bases from V and 2 bases from J, leaving 17 bases between. From germline, CDR1 is TSWWSYY and CDR2 QGS. Here the CDR3 reads CALGVTRSTGTDKLIF. CDR3 coding DNA: TGTGCTCTTGGGGTCACCCGTAGTACTGGGACCGATAAACTCATCTTT.

This chain uses TRDV1 with TRDJ1; TRDD3 agrees at 12 bases. Germline V gene sequence: CDR1 TSWWSYY, CDR2 QGS. V was pared by 3 bases and J by 0 bases, with 8 bases of the junction left unmatched. The CDR3 runs 18 residues. The CDR3 nucleotides read TGTGCTCTTGGGGATCCCTGGGGGATACGGGAGTACACCGATAAACTCATCTTT. It is translated as CALGDPWGIREYTDKLIF.

The chain couples TRDV2 to TRDJ1; 10 positions agree with TRDD3. This CDR3 is built from 20 residues. With 5 bases clipped from V and 0 bases from J, the junction kept 20 bases outside the gene matches. Germline assignment: CDR1 GEAIGNYY and CDR2 EKD. The CDR3 DNA reads as TGTGCCTGTGGCACTCTACCCCCGTTCGAACTGGGGGATTACACCGATAAACTCATCTTT. Translated, it gives CACGTLPPFELGDYTDKLIF.

A few counts support this clone. This sequence joins TRDV1 and TRDJ1, with 12 positions matching TRDD3. With 1 base clipped from V and 1 base from J, the junction kept 16 bases outside the gene matches. The CDR3 is made up of 21 amino acids. Germline V gives CDR1 TSWWSYY, CDR2 QGS. The CDR3 protein is CALGEHDQTPGGYVRTDKLIF. The CDR3 DNA is TGTGCTCTTGGGGAACATGACCAGACTCCTGGGGGATACGTTCGCACCGATAAACTCATCTTT.

This clone has a handful of counts. The chain couples TRDV1 to TRDJ1; the match to TRDD3 covers 8 bases. CDR3 length: 20 amino acids. Germline V gene lookup returns CDR1 TSWWSYY and CDR2 QGS. Trimming cost V 2 bases and J 2 bases; bases outside gene matches: 19. The DNA of the CDR3 is TGTGCTCTTGGGGAATTGAGACCCTACGGGCAATTGGGGGATACCGATAAACTCATCTTT. Its translation: CALGELRPYGQLGDTDKLIF.

The chain links TRDV1 to TRDJ1, with D perhaps matching TRDD3 (5 bases). Germline-derived CDR1 and CDR2 are TSWWSYY and QGS. This CDR3 has 20 residues. V was clipped by 0 bases and J by 0 bases, with 23 bases between them. CDR3 loop: CALGELLADKGGTYTDKLIF. CDR3 nucleotide sequence: TGTGCTCTTGGGGAACTCCTGGCGGATAAGGGTGGGACGTACACCGATAAACTCATCTTT.

This clone has more than one count but fewer than ten. This sequence joins TRDV1 and TRDJ1, with 9 bases fitting TRDD3. This CDR3 has 19 residues. The V segment lost 4 bases and the J segment 4 bases; nucleotides outside the gene matches: 19. Germline V gene data show CDR1 as TSWWSYY and CDR2 as QGS. In nucleotides, the CDR3 is TGTGCTCTTGGGGTGACCCGGGGATACGAATGCTTGGGTTGCGATAAACTCATCTTT. This codes for CALGVTRGYECLGCDKLIF.

V is TRDV1 and J is TRDJ1; TRDD3 matches 8 bases. Germline V CDR1 and CDR2: TSWWSYY, QGS. There are 18 residues in the CDR3. V lost 6 bases and J lost 0; bases outside the gene matches: 15. The CDR3 sequence: CALGKTPYWGVYTDKLIF. In DNA, the CDR3 is TGTGCTCTTGGCAAAACCCCGTACTGGGGGGTCTACACCGATAAACTCATCTTT.

This sequence joins TRDV1 and TRDJ1; TRDD3 agrees at 8 bases. Germline loops: CDR1 TSWWSYY, CDR2 QGS. The CDR3 runs 22 residues. Trimming took 3 bases from V and 0 from J; bases not matched to a gene: 24. The CDR3 DNA is TGTGCTCTTGGGGACCCCATGGGATCCCGGGGCTGGGGGAAACACTACACCGATAAACTCATCTTT. Its protein is CALGDPMGSRGWGKHYTDKLIF.

The chain recombines TRDV1 with TRDJ1, with TRDD3 matching over 11 bases. CDR3 length equals 16 residues. Germline V gene lookup returns CDR1 TSWWSYY and CDR2 QGS. V dropped 5 bases and J dropped 11; count of bases not matched to a gene: 16. The chain's CDR3 is CALGKVHAGGYLNLIF. CDR3 nucleotide sequence: TGTGCTCTTGGGAAGGTCCATGCTGGGGGATACTTAAACCTCATCTTT.

V is TRDV1 and J is TRDJ1; D is uncertain. The germline V gene encodes CDR1 TSWWSYY and CDR2 QGS. The CDR3 has 15 amino acids. Trimming shortened V by 2 bases and J by 11 bases, and 21 bases separated the two germline ends. The CDR3 protein is CALGEAPISEPELIF. The CDR3 nucleotides are TGTGCTCTTGGGGAAGCCCCTATCTCTGAGCCTGAGCTCATCTTT.

The rearrangement joins TRDV1 to TRDJ1, with TRDD3 matching 13 bases. V trimming: 4 bases; J trimming: 3 bases; junction bases outside the gene matches: 23. This CDR3 spans 22 amino acids. CDR1 is TSWWSYY, CDR2 QGS, per germline. CDR3 residues: CALGAPPSFGLGDTGVADKLIF. CDR3 sequence (DNA): TGTGCTCTTGGGGCCCCGCCTTCCTTTGGACTGGGGGATACGGGGGTCGCCGATAAACTCATCTTT.

This clone was picked up a small number of times. This chain uses TRDV1 with TRDJ1; TRDD3 matches 8 bases. This CDR3 is 20 amino acids long. Germline CDR1 TSWWSYY, CDR2 QGS. Germline trimming cut 0 bases from V and 5 bases from J; bases unmatched to any gene: 20. The CDR3 spells CALGELWVSRGLGARDKLIF. The CDR3 DNA follows: TGTGCTCTTGGGGAACTTTGGGTCTCCCGGGGACTGGGGGCCCGTGATAAACTCATCTTT.

This clone came up a few times. The gene calls are TRDV1 and TRDJ1; the D gene could be TRDD1, TRDD2 or TRDD3 (5 bases each). Per the germline V gene, CDR1 is TSWWSYY and CDR2 is QGS. Trimming took off 0 bases at V and 2 bases at J, with 31 bases between the two ends. This CDR3 region has 22 residues. The CDR3 sequence is CALGELNLLHLGKGNRTDKLIF. The CDR3 DNA is TGTGCTCTTGGGGAACTAAACCTACTTCATCTGGGTAAGGGGAATAGAACCGATAAACTCATCTTT.

This clone was picked up a small number of times. This chain connects TRDV1 to TRDJ1; 11 bases agree with TRDD3. The V segment lost 1 base and the J segment 3 bases; nucleotides outside the gene matches: 10. Germline V CDR1 and CDR2: TSWWSYY, QGS. The CDR3 extends over 18 amino acids. The CDR3 loop reads CALGEPFQAGGYSDKLIF. The CDR3 DNA reads as TGTGCTCTTGGGGAACCTTTCCAGGCTGGGGGATACTCCGATAAACTCATCTTT.

The chain has TRDV1 and TRDJ1, with D possibly TRDD2 on 6 matching bases. Trimming stripped 5 bases from V and 0 bases from J, with 22 bases between. The CDR3 is 18 amino acids. Per the germline V gene, CDR1 is TSWWSYY and CDR2 is QGS. CDR3 sequence: CALGLRPSRFSYTDKLIF. The CDR3 DNA reads as TGTGCTCTTGGGCTCCGGCCTTCCCGATTCTCCTACACCGATAAACTCATCTTT.

This clone came up a few times. The chain uses TRDV1 and TRDJ1; D might be TRDD2 or TRDD3, each matching 6 bases. The V gene lost 3 bases and the J gene lost 8 bases, with 28 bases spanning the gap. This CDR3 is 18 amino acids long. CDR1 is TSWWSYY, CDR2 QGS, per germline. This chain's CDR3 is CALGDPGLPGEDWEKLIF. CDR3 nucleotides: TGTGCTCTTGGGGACCCCGGCCTTCCGGGTGAGGACTGGGAGAAACTCATCTTT.

The rearrangement links TRDV1 to TRDJ1; tentatively, D is TRDD3 (5 bases). V was shortened by 0 bases and J by 4 bases, with 21 bases between the two germline ends. Per germline, CDR1 TSWWSYY and CDR2 QGS. This CDR3 spans 18 amino acids. CDR3 in amino acids: CALGELDLADMDVDKLIF. DNA of the CDR3: TGTGCTCTTGGGGAACTTGACCTGGCGGATATGGACGTCGATAAACTCATCTTT.

This clone was recorded a few times. The chain joins TRDV2 to TRDJ1; 11 bases fit TRDD3. After removal of 0 bases from V and 3 bases from J, the junction contained 20 bases not matched to a gene. CDR1 and CDR2 from the germline V gene are GEAIGNYY and EKD. The CDR3 contains 21 residues. The DNA of the CDR3 is TGTGCCTGTGACACCGAAATGTGGTGGGGGATACGGGAGGGCACGGCCGATAAACTCATCTTT. Residues: CACDTEMWWGIREGTADKLIF.

This chain connects TRDV1 to TRDJ1, with a possible D match to TRDD2 (9 bases). This CDR3 has 15 amino acids. CDR1 is TSWWSYY, CDR2 QGS, per germline. For the CDR3, the DNA is TGTGCCATCCACCTTCCTACGTCTGGGGGACATAAACTCATCTTT. This codes for CAIHLPTSGGHKLIF.

In this sample, this clone turned up a few times. The V and J genes are TRDV1 and TRDJ1; 9 nucleotides agree with TRDD3. The V gene's germline CDR1 is TSWWSYY and CDR2 QGS. V lost 3 bases and J lost 0; bases outside the gene matches: 23. This CDR3 is 22 amino acids long. The CDR3 DNA sequence: TGTGCTCTTGGGGACCGTAACCTCCACGGAGTACTGGGGGACCTTTACACCGATAAACTCATCTTT. This gives the protein CALGDRNLHGVLGDLYTDKLIF.

This clone came up many times. This sequence joins TRDV2 and TRDJ2, with 7 bases lining up with TRDD3. Trimming took 0 bases from V and 3 from J; bases not matched to a gene: 9. The CDR3 contains 17 residues. From germline, CDR1 is GEAIGNYY and CDR2 EKD. CDR3 residues: CACDTNTLGFVTAQLFF. The CDR3 region has the DNA TGTGCCTGTGACACCAATACACTGGGGTTTGTGACAGCACAACTCTTCTTT.

The chain uses TRDV1 and TRDJ1, with 7 bases aligning to TRDD3. Germline lookup yields CDR1 TSWWSYY and CDR2 QGS. This CDR3 has 15 residues. V trimming: 4 bases; J trimming: 0 bases; junction bases outside the gene matches: 5. CDR3 protein: CALGGAGGHTDKLIF. CDR3 nucleotide sequence: TGTGCTCTTGGGGGAGCTGGGGGTCACACCGATAAACTCATCTTT.

As for this clone: A much larger clone differs by one base, so this may be a read error. The chain couples TRDV2 to TRDJ1; tentative D call: TRDD1 (5 bases). The CDR3 loop spans 14 amino acids. V was trimmed by 5 bases and J by 3 bases, leaving 15 bases between them. Germline V CDR1 and CDR2: GEAIGNYY, EKD. The CDR3, as DNA: TGTGCCTGTGGGCTGGAAATGTACGCCGATAAACTCATCTTT. It yields the protein CACGLEMYADKLIF.

The J gene is TRDJ1, the V gene TRDV1, with 12 bases fitting TRDD3. The trim removed 0 bases at V and 6 bases at J, leaving 20 bases unmatched. CDR1 TSWWSYY and CDR2 QGS come from the germline V gene. CDR3 length: 21 amino acids. This CDR3 reads CALGELTLSQPVLGDTYKLIF. The CDR3 coding sequence is TGTGCTCTTGGGGAACTAACCCTTTCCCAACCCGTACTGGGGGATACTTATAAACTCATCTTT.